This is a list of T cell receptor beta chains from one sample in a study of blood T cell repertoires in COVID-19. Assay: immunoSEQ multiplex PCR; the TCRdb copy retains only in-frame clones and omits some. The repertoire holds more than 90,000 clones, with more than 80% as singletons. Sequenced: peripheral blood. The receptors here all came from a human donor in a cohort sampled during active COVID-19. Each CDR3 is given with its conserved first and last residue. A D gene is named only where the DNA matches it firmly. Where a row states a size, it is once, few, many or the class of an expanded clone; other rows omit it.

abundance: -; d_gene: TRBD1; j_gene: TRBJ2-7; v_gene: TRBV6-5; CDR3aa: CATTRTGSSYEQYF; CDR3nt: TGTGCCACCACCCGGACAGGGAGTTCCTACGAGCAGTACTTC
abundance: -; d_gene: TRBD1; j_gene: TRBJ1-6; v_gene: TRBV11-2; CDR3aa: CASSSQGNSPLHF; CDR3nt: TGTGCCAGCAGCTCACAGGGGAATTCACCCCTCCACTTT
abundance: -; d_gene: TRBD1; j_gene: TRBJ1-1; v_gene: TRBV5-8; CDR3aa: CASSWAGTENTEAFF; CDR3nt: TGTGCCAGCAGCTGGGCCGGGACAGAGAACACTGAAGCTTTCTTT
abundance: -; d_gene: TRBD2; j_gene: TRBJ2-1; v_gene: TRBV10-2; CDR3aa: CASSSPTSGGYNEQFF; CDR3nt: TGCGCCAGCAGTTCCCCGACTAGCGGGGGATACAATGAGCAGTTCTTC
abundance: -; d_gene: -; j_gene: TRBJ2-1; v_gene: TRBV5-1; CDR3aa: CASSSREGDEQFF; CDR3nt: TGCGCCAGCAGCTCGCGTGAAGGGGATGAGCAGTTCTTC
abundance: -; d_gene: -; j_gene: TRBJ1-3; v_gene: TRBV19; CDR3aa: CASSIHSGNTIYF; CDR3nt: TGTGCCAGTAGTATACACTCTGGAAACACCATATATTTT
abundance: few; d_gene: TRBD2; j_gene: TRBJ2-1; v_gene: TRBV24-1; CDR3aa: CATSDFSAGDNEQFF; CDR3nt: TGTGCCACCAGTGATTTCTCAGCGGGGGACAATGAGCAGTTCTTC
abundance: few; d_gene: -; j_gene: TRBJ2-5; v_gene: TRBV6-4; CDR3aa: CASSGPSSGDEETQYF; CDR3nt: TGTGCCAGCAGCGGGCCGAGTTCAGGGGATGAAGAGACCCAGTACTTC
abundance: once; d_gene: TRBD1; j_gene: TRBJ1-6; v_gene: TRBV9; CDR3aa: CASSNRDRGPPLHF; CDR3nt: TGTGCCAGCAGCAACCGGGACAGGGGACCACCCCTCCACTTT
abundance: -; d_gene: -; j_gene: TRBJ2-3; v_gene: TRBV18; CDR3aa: CASSPRVTDTQYF; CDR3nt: TGTGCCAGCTCACCGCGAGTAACAGATACGCAGTATTTT
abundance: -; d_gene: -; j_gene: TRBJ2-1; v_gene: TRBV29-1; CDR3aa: CSVVGGGHNEQFF; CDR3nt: TGCAGCGTTGTTGGGGGAGGCCACAATGAGCAGTTCTTC
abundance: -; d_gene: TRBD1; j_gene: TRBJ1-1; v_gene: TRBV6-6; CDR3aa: CASSPTGEVAEAFF; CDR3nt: TGTGCCAGCAGTCCGACAGGGGAAGTCGCTGAAGCTTTCTTT
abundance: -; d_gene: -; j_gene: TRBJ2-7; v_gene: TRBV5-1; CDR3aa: CASSDADWARGEQYF; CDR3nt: TGCGCCAGCAGCGATGCCGACTGGGCCCGAGGGGAGCAGTACTTC
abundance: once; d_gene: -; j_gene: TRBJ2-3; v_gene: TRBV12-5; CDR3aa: CASGPGQSSTDTQYF; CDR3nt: TGTGCTAGTGGGCCTGGACAGTCGAGCACAGATACGCAGTATTTT
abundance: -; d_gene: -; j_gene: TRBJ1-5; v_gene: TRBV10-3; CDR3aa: CAISDSGQPQHF; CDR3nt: TGTGCCATCAGTGACTCGGGTCAGCCCCAGCATTTT
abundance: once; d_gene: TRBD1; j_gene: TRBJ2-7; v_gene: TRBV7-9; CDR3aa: CASSLSRGTGAHWEQYF; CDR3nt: TGTGCCAGCAGCTTAAGTCGGGGGACAGGGGCCCATTGGGAGCAGTACTTC
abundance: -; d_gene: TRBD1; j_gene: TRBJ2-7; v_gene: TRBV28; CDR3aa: CASSWGQGYEQYF; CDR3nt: TGTGCCAGCAGCTGGGGACAGGGCTACGAGCAGTACTTC
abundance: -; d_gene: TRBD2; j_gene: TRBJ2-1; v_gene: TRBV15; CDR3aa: CATSRDGGRYNEQFF; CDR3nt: TGTGCCACCAGCAGAGATGGCGGGAGGTACAATGAGCAGTTCTTC
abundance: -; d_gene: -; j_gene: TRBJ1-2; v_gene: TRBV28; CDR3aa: CASSLFGGIYGYTF; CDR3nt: TGTGCCAGCAGTTTATTCGGGGGAATCTACGGCTACACCTTC
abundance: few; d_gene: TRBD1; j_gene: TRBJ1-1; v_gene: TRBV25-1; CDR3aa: CASSHGDRRTEAFF; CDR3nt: TGTGCCAGCTCCCATGGGGACAGGCGAACTGAAGCTTTCTTT
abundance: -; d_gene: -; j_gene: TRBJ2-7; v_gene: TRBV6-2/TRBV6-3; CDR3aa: CASSYSQGSYEQYF; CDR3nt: TGTGCCAGCAGTTACTCACAGGGTTCCTACGAGCAGTACTTC
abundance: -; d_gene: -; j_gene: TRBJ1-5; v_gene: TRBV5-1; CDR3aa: CASSSGQPNQPQHF; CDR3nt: TGCGCCAGCAGCTCTGGACAGCCCAATCAGCCCCAGCATTTT
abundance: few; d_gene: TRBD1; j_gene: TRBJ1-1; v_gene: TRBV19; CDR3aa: CASSAQGARTEAFF; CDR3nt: TGTGCCAGTAGTGCACAGGGGGCGCGCACTGAAGCTTTCTTT
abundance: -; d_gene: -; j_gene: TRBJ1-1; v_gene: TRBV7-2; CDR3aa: CASSSQGLNTEAFF; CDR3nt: TGTGCCAGCAGCAGCCAGGGGTTGAACACTGAAGCTTTCTTT
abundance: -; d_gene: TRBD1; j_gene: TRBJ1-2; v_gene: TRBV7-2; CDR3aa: CASSLVQGANGYTF; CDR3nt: TGTGCCAGCAGCTTAGTCCAGGGGGCTAACGGCTACACCTTC
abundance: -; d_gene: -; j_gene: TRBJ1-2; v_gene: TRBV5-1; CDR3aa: CASSLGPRDYGYTF; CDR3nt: TGCGCCAGCAGCTTGGGTCCCAGGGATTATGGCTACACCTTC
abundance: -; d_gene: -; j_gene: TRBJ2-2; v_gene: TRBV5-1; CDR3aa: CASSLGQRTASSGELFF; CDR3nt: TGCGCCAGCAGCTTAGGACAGCGCACGGCGTCGTCCGGGGAGCTGTTTTTT
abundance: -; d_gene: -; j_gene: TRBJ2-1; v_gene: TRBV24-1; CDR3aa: CATSDLRAESPNEQFF; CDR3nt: TGTGCCACCAGTGATTTGCGAGCGGAATCCCCCAATGAGCAGTTCTTC
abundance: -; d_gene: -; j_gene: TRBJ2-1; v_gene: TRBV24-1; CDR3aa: CATSEYNEQFF; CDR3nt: TGTGCCACCAGCGAGTACAATGAGCAGTTCTTC
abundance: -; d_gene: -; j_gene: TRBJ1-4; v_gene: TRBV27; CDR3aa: CASSDRGGGNEKLFF; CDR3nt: TGTGCCAGCAGTGATAGGGGAGGAGGTAATGAAAAACTGTTTTTT
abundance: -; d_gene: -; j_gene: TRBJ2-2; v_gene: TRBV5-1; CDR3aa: CASSLGSGNTGELFF; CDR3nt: TGCGCCAGCAGCTTGGGGAGCGGGAACACCGGGGAGCTGTTTTTT
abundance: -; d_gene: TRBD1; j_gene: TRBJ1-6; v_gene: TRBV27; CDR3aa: CASSAPTGTSPLHF; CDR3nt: TGTGCCAGCAGTGCCCCGACAGGGACCTCACCCCTCCACTTT
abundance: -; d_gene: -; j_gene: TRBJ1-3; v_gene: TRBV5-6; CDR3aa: CASSLVGAAGSGNTIYF; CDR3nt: TGTGCCAGCAGCTTGGTGGGCGCCGCTGGCTCTGGAAACACCATATATTTT
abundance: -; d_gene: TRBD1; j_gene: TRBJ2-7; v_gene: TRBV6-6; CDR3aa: CASRDSSYEQYF; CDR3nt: TGTGCCAGCCGGGACAGCTCCTACGAGCAGTACTTC
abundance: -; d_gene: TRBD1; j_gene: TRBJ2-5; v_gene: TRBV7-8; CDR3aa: CASSYGTEETQYF; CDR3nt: TGTGCCAGCAGCTATGGGACAGAAGAGACCCAGTACTTC
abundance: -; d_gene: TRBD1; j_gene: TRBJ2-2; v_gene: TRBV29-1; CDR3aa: CSAGTGGHTGELFF; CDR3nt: TGCAGCGCCGGGACAGGGGGCCACACCGGGGAGCTGTTTTTT
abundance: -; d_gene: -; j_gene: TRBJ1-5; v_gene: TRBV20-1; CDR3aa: CSASRDQPQHF; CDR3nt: TGCAGTGCTAGCCGCGATCAGCCCCAGCATTTT
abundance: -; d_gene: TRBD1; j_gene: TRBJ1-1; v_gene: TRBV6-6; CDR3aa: CASSKQGSGDEAFF; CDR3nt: TGTGCCAGCAGTAAACAGGGGAGTGGGGATGAAGCTTTCTTT
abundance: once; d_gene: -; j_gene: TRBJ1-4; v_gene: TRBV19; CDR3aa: CASSIQGLTNEKLFF; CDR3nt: TGTGCCAGTAGTATCCAGGGACTTACTAATGAAAAACTGTTTTTT
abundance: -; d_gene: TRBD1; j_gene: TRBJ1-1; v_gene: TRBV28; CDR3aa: CASSTTRQGWRTEAFF; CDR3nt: TGTGCCAGCAGTACTACCCGACAGGGATGGAGGACTGAAGCTTTCTTT
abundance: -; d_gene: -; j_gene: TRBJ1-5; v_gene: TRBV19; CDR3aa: CASSISLQPQHF; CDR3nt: TGTGCCAGTAGTATTAGCTTGCAGCCCCAGCATTTT
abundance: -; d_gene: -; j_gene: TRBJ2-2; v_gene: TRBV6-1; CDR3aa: CASSDMGRWNTGELFF; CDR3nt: TGTGCCAGCAGTGATATGGGGCGATGGAACACCGGGGAGCTGTTTTTT
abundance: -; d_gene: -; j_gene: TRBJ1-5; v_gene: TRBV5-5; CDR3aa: CASSQHSFQPQHF; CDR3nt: TGTGCCAGCAGCCAACACAGTTTTCAGCCCCAGCATTTT
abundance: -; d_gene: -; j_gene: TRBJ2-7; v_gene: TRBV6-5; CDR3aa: CASTRGDNLRDEQYF; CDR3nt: TGTGCCAGCACCCGGGGAGACAATTTGAGGGACGAGCAGTACTTC
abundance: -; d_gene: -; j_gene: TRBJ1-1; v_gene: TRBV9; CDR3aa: CASTRVSLNTEAFF; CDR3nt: TGTGCCAGCACCCGAGTAAGTTTGAACACTGAAGCTTTCTTT
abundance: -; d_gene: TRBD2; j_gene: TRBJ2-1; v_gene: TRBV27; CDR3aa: CASSLSFRLAGNNEQFF; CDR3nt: TGTGCCAGCAGTTTATCTTTTAGACTAGCGGGGAACAATGAGCAGTTCTTC
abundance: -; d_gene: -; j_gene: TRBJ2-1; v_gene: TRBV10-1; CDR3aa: CASSPRRGYNEQFF; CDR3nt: TGCGCCAGCAGTCCCAGACGGGGGTACAATGAGCAGTTCTTC
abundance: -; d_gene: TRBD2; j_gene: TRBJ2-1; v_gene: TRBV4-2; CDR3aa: CASSQAGAGGPGNEQFF; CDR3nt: TGTGCCAGCAGCCAAGCTGGTGCGGGAGGCCCAGGCAATGAGCAGTTCTTC
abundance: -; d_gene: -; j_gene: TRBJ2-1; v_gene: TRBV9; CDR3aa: CASREREAGLGNEQFF; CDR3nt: TGTGCCAGCCGAGAGAGGGAGGCGGGACTGGGGAATGAGCAGTTCTTC
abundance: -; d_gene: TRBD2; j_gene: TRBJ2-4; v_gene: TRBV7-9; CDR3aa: CASSPVGGGRNKNIQYF; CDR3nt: TGTGCCAGCAGCCCTGTCGGCGGGGGGAGGAACAAAAACATTCAGTACTTC
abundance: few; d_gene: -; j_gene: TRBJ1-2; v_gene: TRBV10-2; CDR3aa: CASRLGEGSYGYTF; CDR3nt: TGCGCCAGCAGGCTCGGGGAGGGGAGCTATGGCTACACCTTC
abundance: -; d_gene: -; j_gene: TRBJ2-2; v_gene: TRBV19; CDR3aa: CASSLKTGPNTGELFF; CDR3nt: TGTGCCAGTAGTCTTAAGACAGGACCGAACACCGGGGAGCTGTTTTTT
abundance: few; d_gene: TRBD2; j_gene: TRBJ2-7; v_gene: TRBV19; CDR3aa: CASSIGTSGSEQYF; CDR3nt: TGTGCCAGTAGTATAGGGACTAGCGGGAGCGAGCAGTACTTC
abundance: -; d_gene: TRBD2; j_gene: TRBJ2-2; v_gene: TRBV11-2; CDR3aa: CASSFTSGTGELFF; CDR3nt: TGTGCCAGCAGCTTTACTAGCGGGACCGGGGAGCTGTTTTTT